This T cell receptor (beta chain) originates from a study of technical replicates of blood from several donors. The protocol was immunoSEQ multiplex PCR, while the TCRdb copy is restricted to in-frame clones and leaves out a portion. The table lists roughly 100,000 clones, approximately 96% of them singletons. CDR1 is SEHNR and CDR2 is FQNEAQ in the germline V gene (reference sequence). The V and J ends lost 5 bases and 6 bases, in that order; junction bases with no gene match: 10. CDR3 size: 16 residues. This sequence joins TRBV7-9 and TRBJ1-2; 12 positions agree with TRBD1. Sequenced sample: T cells isolated from PBMCs. The receptor was isolated from a human donor in good health. The CDR3 DNA is TGTGCCAGCAGCCCCACTGGGGGGACAGGGGGCGATGGCTACACCTTC. Amino acids: CASSPTGGTGGDGYTF.